This TCR beta chain was sequenced in a study of blood T cell repertoires in COVID-19. For the study at large: Collection of acute and convalescent COVID-19 samples took place in the United States, Italy and Spain. The analysed material was cDNA or gDNA that came from T cells, B-cell-depleted T cells, or PBMCs.

There are 16 residues in the CDR3. With V trimmed by 0 bases and J by 6 bases, 12 bases remained unmatched. The germline gives CDR1 GTSNPN, CDR2 SVGIG (reference sequence). Measured with immunoSEQ multiplex PCR; TCRdb has only the in-frame clones, and not every one. Among tens of thousands of clones listed, 90% were seen once. This chain uses TRBV30 with TRBJ1-2; 8 bases match TRBD1. Material: peripheral blood. The clonotype was recovered from a human donor in a cohort sampled during active COVID-19. CDR3 loop: CAWSVPRQGRQDGYTF. CDR3 DNA sequence: TGTGCCTGGAGTGTCCCCAGACAGGGGCGGCAGGATGGCTACACCTTC.